The present T cell receptor (beta chain) was sequenced within a study of CD8 T cells in ankylosing spondylitis (dated by TCRdb to 2015 to 2018). About the investigation overall: The study set out to find disease-linked TCR variants by profiling T cell receptor beta repertoires in ankylosing spondylitis patients and healthy donors. Samples of peripheral blood were taken, and for ankylosing spondylitis patients, synovial fluid was collected as well. In total, the full study cohort was made up of roughly 100 healthy donors and 25 to 30 ankylosing spondylitis patients.

This clonotype was detected ten times or more. Which antigen it targets is not known. No qualities accompany the bases; no much larger clone lies one base away. Results and caveats for the whole study, not just this receptor: In peripheral blood, the disease-linked clones were found at relatively low frequencies and had a CD8+ phenotype. A TCR beta motif made up of 7 to 9 highly homologous amino acid variants appeared to be characteristic of blood from ankylosing spondylitis patients. The disease-linked clones were reported to be significantly enriched in matched synovial fluid samples from ankylosing spondylitis patients. Some of the motif variants had been reported before in the synovial fluid and blood of reactive arthritis patients, a finding that suggests common disease-initiation mechanisms.

Instrument used: Illumina HiSeq 2500. TCR beta libraries were prepared by quantitative 5'-RACE with molecular barcodes. Regarding the original processing steps: Disease-linked TCR variants were identified with a new computational method built on a probabilistic model of VDJ rearrangement. TCRdb reanalyzed the raw reads on its own, using fastp at Q25 for trimming and MiXCR for clone calling, and kept in-frame beta chains. Identical CDR3 protein sequences are pooled into one entry, listed with their most common genes and DNA. The V and J calls, along with clone size, are taken from TCRdb and not from the paper's own processing. The sample table holds 200,000 to 250,000 distinct CDR3 sequences, of which more than 25% were seen once. The ten biggest clones cover 5% to 7.5% of the sample. The TCR originated in a male donor with ankylosing spondylitis or in good health (not recorded which). The specimen was blood, either unsorted or a sorted T cell fraction (not recorded which).

The CDR3 sequence is CSARATGGNQPQHF. The bases read TGCAGTGCTAGAGCCACGGGGGGCAATCAGCCCCAGCATTTT. Recombination connected TRBV20-1 to TRBJ1-5, with TRBD1 tentatively as D gene (5 bases match). The CDR3 has 14 amino acids, counting the end cysteine and phenylalanine. Only the CDR3 DNA is retained, 42 bases long and in frame from the first base. The germline V gene (reference sequence) sets CDR1 to DFQATT and CDR2 to SNEGSKA. Trimming costs V 1 base and J 2 bases, and their ends lie 9 bases apart.